Listed below are T cell receptor beta chains from one sample, sequenced in a study of blood T cell repertoires in COVID-19. Clones were sequenced by immunoSEQ multiplex PCR, and TCRdb holds only the in-frame ones, with some missing. The table includes approximately 440,000 clones, less than 95% detected once. Sequenced input: PBMCs or T cells enriched from blood (not recorded which). The receptors derive from a man between 18 and 35 years old who had recovered from COVID-19. CDR3s include the opening cysteine and the closing phenylalanine or tryptophan. The D gene is left open where the match is weak. Some rows have no size entry. The others give once, few or many, or a class for an expanded clone.

clone_size: few
j_call: TRBJ1-2
v_call: TRBV10-3
d_call: NA
cdr3_nt: TGTGCCATCAGTGAGTCTCAGGTTGGCTACACCTTC
cdr3_aa: CAISESQVGYTF

clone_size: NA
j_call: TRBJ1-1
v_call: TRBV28
d_call: NA
cdr3_nt: TGTGCCAGCAGCCCCGGAGGTCTGCCTGAAGCTTTCTTT
cdr3_aa: CASSPGGLPEAFF

clone_size: NA
j_call: TRBJ2-7
v_call: TRBV29-1
d_call: NA
cdr3_nt: TGCAGCGTTCGGACAGCCTACGAGCAGTACTTC
cdr3_aa: CSVRTAYEQYF

clone_size: NA
j_call: TRBJ1-5
v_call: TRBV6-5
d_call: NA
cdr3_nt: TGTGCCAGCGGCGACAGGAAGGGGCCCCAGCATTTT
cdr3_aa: CASGDRKGPQHF

clone_size: NA
j_call: TRBJ1-2
v_call: TRBV19
d_call: TRBD1
cdr3_nt: TGTGCCAGTAGTACATCTCCGGGACAGGGGACCCCCAACTATGGCTACACCTTC
cdr3_aa: CASSTSPGQGTPNYGYTF

clone_size: once
j_call: TRBJ2-3
v_call: TRBV5-1
d_call: TRBD1
cdr3_nt: TGCGCCAGCAGCCTTGGGACAGGGGTCACAGATACGCAGTATTTT
cdr3_aa: CASSLGTGVTDTQYF

clone_size: NA
j_call: TRBJ1-5
v_call: TRBV10-3
d_call: NA
cdr3_nt: TGTGCCATCAGTGACAGGCTCAATCAGCCCCAGCATTTT
cdr3_aa: CAISDRLNQPQHF

clone_size: few
j_call: TRBJ1-3
v_call: TRBV5-4
d_call: NA
cdr3_nt: TGTGCCAGCAGCCTCGGGGGGGGTACAAGGTCTGGAAACACCATATATTTT
cdr3_aa: CASSLGGGTRSGNTIYF

clone_size: once
j_call: TRBJ2-1
v_call: TRBV19
d_call: TRBD1
cdr3_nt: TGTGCCAGTAGGAGGACAGGGGACCCGTACAATGAGCAGTTCTTC
cdr3_aa: CASRRTGDPYNEQFF

clone_size: once
j_call: TRBJ2-7
v_call: TRBV5-6
d_call: NA
cdr3_nt: TGTGCCAGCAGCTTTTGGGGGGGCAGGGCCTACGAGCAGTACTTC
cdr3_aa: CASSFWGGRAYEQYF

clone_size: NA
j_call: TRBJ2-2
v_call: TRBV4-1
d_call: NA
cdr3_nt: TGCGCCAGCAGCCAAGTTGCAGGGTCGCACACCGGGGAGCTGTTTTTT
cdr3_aa: CASSQVAGSHTGELFF

clone_size: NA
j_call: TRBJ2-1
v_call: TRBV7-2
d_call: TRBD1
cdr3_nt: TGTGCCAGCAGCGACTACTGGGACAGCGACAATGAGCAGTTCTTC
cdr3_aa: CASSDYWDSDNEQFF

clone_size: NA
j_call: TRBJ1-3
v_call: TRBV28
d_call: NA
cdr3_nt: TGTGCCAGCAGCAAGAATCAGGGGTCGGACACCATATATTTT
cdr3_aa: CASSKNQGSDTIYF

clone_size: NA
j_call: TRBJ1-2
v_call: TRBV14
d_call: NA
cdr3_nt: TGTGCCAGCAGCCCGTATCTTGCTGATCCTAGCTCTGGCTACACCTTC
cdr3_aa: CASSPYLADPSSGYTF

clone_size: NA
j_call: TRBJ2-7
v_call: TRBV28
d_call: TRBD2
cdr3_nt: TGTGCCAGCAGTTTAGGGCTAGCGGGTTACGAGCAGTACTTC
cdr3_aa: CASSLGLAGYEQYF

clone_size: NA
j_call: TRBJ1-1
v_call: TRBV5-1
d_call: TRBD1
cdr3_nt: TGCGCCAGCAGCGCGGGACAGGGGAGAGGAAACACTGAAGCTTTCTTT
cdr3_aa: CASSAGQGRGNTEAFF

clone_size: NA
j_call: TRBJ1-6
v_call: TRBV7-9
d_call: NA
cdr3_nt: TGTGCCAGCAGCCCTGACAGCGATAATTCACCCCTCCACTTT
cdr3_aa: CASSPDSDNSPLHF

clone_size: NA
j_call: TRBJ2-7
v_call: TRBV5-4
d_call: NA
cdr3_nt: TGTGCCAGCAGCTTCCAGCGGAGCTCCTACGAGCAGTACTTC
cdr3_aa: CASSFQRSSYEQYF

clone_size: NA
j_call: TRBJ2-7
v_call: TRBV6-5
d_call: NA
cdr3_nt: TGTGCCAGCAGTAGAGGAGGGACAGCCGCCTACGAGCAGTACTTC
cdr3_aa: CASSRGGTAAYEQYF

clone_size: NA
j_call: TRBJ2-2
v_call: TRBV7-9
d_call: NA
cdr3_nt: TGTGCCAGTTTTCCCGGGTCTCCGCCCCAAATTGCGAACACCGGGGAGCTGTTTTTT
cdr3_aa: CASFPGSPPQIANTGELFF

clone_size: NA
j_call: TRBJ2-5
v_call: TRBV27
d_call: TRBD2
cdr3_nt: TGTGCCAGTCGAGCCGGGACTGAGGGAGGGTACGAGACCCAGTACTTC
cdr3_aa: CASRAGTEGGYETQYF

clone_size: NA
j_call: TRBJ1-6
v_call: TRBV9
d_call: NA
cdr3_nt: TGTGCCAGCAGCGCCCTCCCCATCGTTAGTTATAATTCACCCCTCCACTTT
cdr3_aa: CASSALPIVSYNSPLHF

clone_size: once
j_call: TRBJ2-7
v_call: TRBV4-1
d_call: TRBD2
cdr3_nt: TGCGCCAGCAGCCAGCCGACTAGCAGTTACGAGCAGTACTTC
cdr3_aa: CASSQPTSSYEQYF

clone_size: NA
j_call: TRBJ2-5
v_call: TRBV7-8
d_call: TRBD2
cdr3_nt: TGTGCCAGCAGCTTAGGGACTAGCCTGCGAGAGACCCAGTACTTC
cdr3_aa: CASSLGTSLRETQYF

clone_size: NA
j_call: TRBJ1-5
v_call: TRBV30
d_call: NA
cdr3_nt: TGTGCCTGGAGTGTACAGGGCAATCAGCCCCAGCATTTT
cdr3_aa: CAWSVQGNQPQHF

clone_size: few
j_call: TRBJ1-6
v_call: TRBV10-2
d_call: NA
cdr3_nt: TGCGCCAGCAGTGAGGGGGAGTCCTATAATTCACCCCTCCACTTT
cdr3_aa: CASSEGESYNSPLHF

clone_size: NA
j_call: TRBJ2-1
v_call: TRBV5-1
d_call: NA
cdr3_nt: TGCGCCAGCAGCTCCACTTTCCGGGAGCAGTTCTTC
cdr3_aa: CASSSTFREQFF

clone_size: NA
j_call: TRBJ2-1
v_call: TRBV7-9
d_call: TRBD2
cdr3_nt: TGTGCCAGCAGACTCGTAGCGGGAGACGGCAATGAGCAGTTCTTC
cdr3_aa: CASRLVAGDGNEQFF

clone_size: NA
j_call: TRBJ2-7
v_call: TRBV10-3
d_call: TRBD1
cdr3_nt: TGTGCCATCAGTGATCCGGGACAGGGGGCCCACGAGCAGTACTTC
cdr3_aa: CAISDPGQGAHEQYF

clone_size: NA
j_call: TRBJ2-1
v_call: TRBV27
d_call: NA
cdr3_nt: TGTGCCAGTGGTCGTTGGCAGGGGAGCCCTGCTGAGCAGTTCTTC
cdr3_aa: CASGRWQGSPAEQFF

clone_size: NA
j_call: TRBJ2-5
v_call: TRBV2
d_call: NA
cdr3_nt: TGTGCCAGCCGCCCCGGAGGGGCCCAAGAGACCCAGTACTTC
cdr3_aa: CASRPGGAQETQYF

clone_size: NA
j_call: TRBJ1-1
v_call: TRBV27
d_call: TRBD1
cdr3_nt: TGTGCCAGCAGTACAGGGGGCACTGAAGCTTTCTTT
cdr3_aa: CASSTGGTEAFF

clone_size: NA
j_call: TRBJ1-4
v_call: TRBV19
d_call: NA
cdr3_nt: TGTGCCAGTAGTACATCAGGGGTGGGTGAAAAACTGTTTTTT
cdr3_aa: CASSTSGVGEKLFF

clone_size: NA
j_call: TRBJ1-6
v_call: TRBV3-1/TRBV3-2
d_call: TRBD1
cdr3_nt: TGTGCCAGCAGCCCGGGACAGTTTCTCTATAATTCACCCCTCCACTTT
cdr3_aa: CASSPGQFLYNSPLHF

clone_size: NA
j_call: TRBJ2-1
v_call: TRBV9
d_call: TRBD2
cdr3_nt: TGTGCCAGCAGCCAGACTAGCGGGATTTACAATGAGCAGTTCTTC
cdr3_aa: CASSQTSGIYNEQFF

clone_size: NA
j_call: TRBJ1-4
v_call: TRBV2
d_call: TRBD1
cdr3_nt: TGTGCCAGCAGCCGACAGGGTATCACTAATGAAAAACTGTTTTTT
cdr3_aa: CASSRQGITNEKLFF

clone_size: once
j_call: TRBJ2-5
v_call: TRBV9
d_call: NA
cdr3_nt: TGTGCCAGCAGCGCCAGGATATACCAAGAGACCCAGTACTTC
cdr3_aa: CASSARIYQETQYF

clone_size: NA
j_call: TRBJ1-5
v_call: TRBV19
d_call: NA
cdr3_nt: TGTGCCAGTAGACCTGGGGGGTATAGCAATCAGCCCCAGCATTTT
cdr3_aa: CASRPGGYSNQPQHF

clone_size: NA
j_call: TRBJ2-3
v_call: TRBV5-4
d_call: TRBD1
cdr3_nt: TGTGCCAGCAGCCTGGGCGGCAGGGGGTCGGCAGATACGCAGTATTTT
cdr3_aa: CASSLGGRGSADTQYF

clone_size: NA
j_call: TRBJ1-2
v_call: TRBV6-5
d_call: NA
cdr3_nt: TGTGCCAGCAGCCGCGGGCCGTTCGGCTATGGCTACACCTTC
cdr3_aa: CASSRGPFGYGYTF

clone_size: NA
j_call: TRBJ1-2
v_call: TRBV2
d_call: NA
cdr3_nt: TGTGCCAGCGGGGGCCTGGGGGTTGGCTACACCTTC
cdr3_aa: CASGGLGVGYTF

clone_size: NA
j_call: TRBJ1-1
v_call: TRBV5-6
d_call: NA
cdr3_nt: TGTGCCAGCAGCTTGGGACAGCTTTTAACCACTGAAGCTTTCTTT
cdr3_aa: CASSLGQLLTTEAFF

clone_size: NA
j_call: TRBJ2-2
v_call: TRBV4-1
d_call: NA
cdr3_nt: TGCGCCAGCAGCCAAGAAGGACACGTAAACACCGGGGAGCTGTTTTTT
cdr3_aa: CASSQEGHVNTGELFF

clone_size: few
j_call: TRBJ1-3
v_call: TRBV18
d_call: NA
cdr3_nt: TGTGCCAGCTCACCCTACGGGGGGTCTGGAAACACCATATATTTT
cdr3_aa: CASSPYGGSGNTIYF

clone_size: NA
j_call: TRBJ1-6
v_call: TRBV28
d_call: NA
cdr3_nt: TGTGCCAGCTCTCCCGGGGGGAACTCACCCCTCCACTTT
cdr3_aa: CASSPGGNSPLHF

clone_size: NA
j_call: TRBJ1-3
v_call: TRBV19
d_call: NA
cdr3_nt: TGTGCCAGTATGCAGGTCTCTGGAAACACCATATATTTT
cdr3_aa: CASMQVSGNTIYF